These 27 T cell receptor beta chains share one sample of origin, sequenced in a study of cytomegalovirus exposure and HLA in healthy donors. The PCR contained 60 Vbeta and 13 Jbeta primers. The data were produced by immunoSEQ multiplex PCR, yet TCRdb's version contains in-frame clones alone and is incomplete. The sample lists 40,000 to 60,000 clones; around 70% were seen once. The source material was PBMCs. Receptor source: a woman in her forties or fifties in good health and CMV-seronegative.

The chain employs TRBV7-8 and TRBJ1-5; D is unclear. V lost 3 bases and J 1 base, leaving 7 bases between the germline ends. Germline V gives CDR1 SGHVS, CDR2 FQNEAQ. The CDR3 covers 14 residues. The CDR3 loop is CASSLRASNQPQHF. In DNA form, the CDR3 reads TGTGCCAGCAGCTTGAGGGCGAGCAATCAGCCCCAGCATTTT.

The genes are TRBV21-1 and TRBJ1-1. TRBV21-1 is noted as a pseudogene. The CDR3 sequence is 10 residues long. The CDR3, as DNA: TGTCCGGTATCGAACACTGAAGCTTTCTTT. Translation: CPVSNTEAFF.

This clone was detected a few times. V is TRBV6-1 and J is TRBJ2-3; no clear D. The CDR3 is made up of 12 amino acids. V shed 2 bases and J shed 7 bases, with 7 bases lying between them. Germline V gene sequence: CDR1 MNHNS, CDR2 SASEGT. This chain's CDR3 is CASSEQVNTQYF. CDR3 nucleotide sequence: TGTGCCAGCAGTGAACAGGTGAATACGCAGTATTTT.

In this sample, this clone turned up a few times. The rearrangement links TRBV28 to TRBJ1-1, with a possible D match to TRBD1 (6 bases). Per germline, CDR1 MDHEN and CDR2 SYDVKM. Trimming took off 6 bases at V and 5 bases at J, with 16 bases between the two ends. The CDR3 covers 14 residues. CDR3 bases: TGTGCCAGCAGCCGCGAGTCTAGGGGGACTGAAGCTTTCTTT. Protein product: CASSRESRGTEAFF. Supplemented by reference TRBV28 and TRBJ1-1, the full variable domain reads DVKVTQSSRYLVKRTGEKVFLECVQDMDHENMFWYRQDPGLGLRLIYFSYDVKMKEKGDIPEGYSVSREKKERFSLILESASTNQTSMYLCASSRESRGTEAFFGQGTRLTVV.

The J gene is TRBJ2-2, the V gene TRBV9; the match to TRBD2 covers 16 bases. V was clipped by 3 bases and J by 6 bases; unmatched bases: 11. Germline CDR1 is SGDLS and CDR2 is YYNGEE. The CDR3 consists of 19 residues. The CDR3 nucleotides read TGTGCCAGCAGCGCCCTGGGGACTAGCGGGAGGGCCTCGGCCGGGGAGCTGTTTTTT. Translation: CASSALGTSGRASAGELFF.

The genes are TRBV28 and TRBJ2-3; TRBD1 matches at 7 bases. The V and J ends lost 4 bases and 1 base, in that order; junction bases with no gene match: 8. CDR3 size: 16 residues. Per the germline V gene, CDR1 is MDHEN and CDR2 is SYDVKM. The CDR3 reads CASSSAAGQGTDTQYF. The CDR3 nucleotides read TGTGCCAGCAGTTCTGCGGCTGGACAGGGCACAGATACGCAGTATTTT.

This clone was observed once. Other DNA sequences within the sample encode an identical CDR3. The chain recombines TRBV5-1 with TRBJ1-1, with 8 nucleotides matching TRBD1. The germline gives CDR1 SGHRS, CDR2 YFSETQ. Losses at the gene ends were 4 bases for V and 5 bases for J; bases not matched to a gene: 7. The CDR3 is 14 residues long. The CDR3 coding sequence is TGCGCCAGCAGCCTCGGACAGGGCGGGACTGAAGCTTTCTTT. It codes for CASSLGQGGTEAFF.

The chain links TRBV7-8 to TRBJ1-3, with D possibly being TRBD1 (6 bases). Germline V gene data show CDR1 as SGHVS and CDR2 as FQNEAQ. Trimming stripped 4 bases from V and 4 bases from J, with 8 bases between. This CDR3 is built from 13 residues. The CDR3: CASSWTEGNTIYF. Written as DNA, the CDR3 is TGTGCCAGCAGCTGGACAGAAGGAAACACCATATATTTT.

This chain links TRBV7-3 with TRBJ2-1; maybe TRBD1 (6 bases). Per the germline V gene, CDR1 is SGHTA and CDR2 is FQGTGA. Deletions cut 0 bases from V and 1 base from J, with 7 bases between. This CDR3 contains 15 residues. CDR3 region: CASSLTGQSYNEQFF. The CDR3 DNA reads TGTGCCAGCAGCTTAACGGGACAATCCTACAATGAGCAGTTCTTC.

The V gene is TRBV5-1, the J gene TRBJ1-1, with 7 bases that match TRBD1. The V gene's germline CDR1 is SGHRS and CDR2 YFSETQ. CDR3 length equals 17 residues. The junction had 15 bases not matched to a gene; V was cut back by 4 bases and J by 3 bases. In nucleotides, the CDR3 is TGCGCCAGCAGCGGAGGACAGGAAGGAAAGGCTTACACTGAAGCTTTCTTT. It encodes CASSGGQEGKAYTEAFF. The variable domain in full, completed from reference TRBV5-1 and TRBJ1-1, reads KAGVTQTPRYLIKTRGQQVTLSCSPISGHRSVSWYQQTPGQGLQFLFEYFSETQRNKGNFPGRFSGRQFSNSRSEMNVSTLELGDSALYLCASSGGQEGKAYTEAFFGQGTRLTVV.

This clone was observed a few times. The chain has TRBV10-2 and TRBJ2-1; a possible D gene is TRBD2 (5 bases). This CDR3 is 15 amino acids long. V was trimmed by 3 bases and J by 0 bases, leaving 9 bases between them. CDR1 WSHSY and CDR2 SAAADI come from the germline V gene. In DNA, the CDR3 is TGCGCCAGCAGTGATCGAGGGAGCTCCTACAATGAGCAGTTCTTC. Amino acid sequence: CASSDRGSSYNEQFF.

This chain connects TRBV7-2 to TRBJ2-3, with TRBD2 identical over 8 bases. This CDR3 spans 14 amino acids. With V trimmed by 5 bases and J by 5 bases, 6 bases remained unmatched. CDR1 SGHTA and CDR2 FQGNSA come from the germline V gene. The CDR3 sequence is CASSPGSGGDTQYF. In DNA, the CDR3 is TGTGCCAGCAGCCCCGGGAGCGGGGGAGATACGCAGTATTTT. Drawing the rest from reference TRBV7-2 and TRBJ2-3, the complete variable domain is GAGVSQSPSNKVTEKGKDVELRCDPISGHTALYWYRQSLGQGLEFLIYFQGNSAPDKSGLPSDRFSAERTGGSVSTLTIQRTQQEDSAVYLCASSPGSGGDTQYFGPGTRLTVL.

The rearrangement links TRBV28 to TRBJ2-1; D ambiguous. The ends were cut back, 8 bases at V and 7 bases at J, with 12 bases in the middle. The CDR3 spans 12 residues. Germline CDR1 reads MDHEN; CDR2 reads SYDVKM. CDR3: CASRSASNEQFF. In nucleotides, the CDR3 is TGTGCCAGCCGTTCAGCGTCTAATGAGCAGTTCTTC.

The chain has TRBV2 and TRBJ2-1, with 11 positions matching TRBD2. Germline V CDR1 and CDR2: SNHLY, FYNNEI. J lost 3 bases, V lost 5 bases, and 9 bases had no gene match. This CDR3 region has 17 residues. The CDR3 loop is CASSPRLAGSYYNEQFF. CDR3 DNA sequence: TGTGCCAGCAGTCCTAGACTAGCGGGAAGTTACTACAATGAGCAGTTCTTC.

The rearrangement links TRBV30 to TRBJ2-7; unclear D gene. The V end was cut by 2 bases, the J end by 6 bases, with 8 bases between. This CDR3 is built from 11 residues. Germline V gene lookup returns CDR1 GTSNPN and CDR2 SVGIG (reference sequence). Here the CDR3 DNA reads TGTGCCTGGAGTACCTCAGTCGAGCAGTACTTC. It encodes CAWSTSVEQYF.

The chain is built from TRBV7-3 and TRBJ2-3; 7 nucleotides match TRBD2. J lost 5 bases, V lost 3 bases, and 5 bases had no gene match. CDR3 length: 14 residues. Germline V gives CDR1 SGHTA, CDR2 FQGTGA. This CDR3 reads CASSFGIAGDTQYF. The CDR3 DNA sequence: TGTGCCAGCAGCTTTGGGATAGCGGGAGATACGCAGTATTTT.

CDR3 amino acids: CASSFPLYEQYF. In nucleotides, the CDR3 is TGTGCCAGCAGTTTCCCCCTTTACGAGCAGTACTTC. The chain joins TRBV28 to TRBJ2-7, with no clear D. CDR1 and CDR2 (germline): MDHEN, SYDVKM. Trimming shortened V by 3 bases and J by 4 bases, and 7 bases separated the two germline ends. The CDR3 is made up of 12 amino acids. Filled out from reference TRBV28 and TRBJ2-7, the complete variable domain reads DVKVTQSSRYLVKRTGEKVFLECVQDMDHENMFWYRQDPGLGLRLIYFSYDVKMKEKGDIPEGYSVSREKKERFSLILESASTNQTSMYLCASSFPLYEQYFGPGTRLTVT.

This chain links TRBV2 with TRBJ1-1; tentative D call: TRBD1 (5 bases). The V gene's germline CDR1 is SNHLY and CDR2 FYNNEI. CDR3 length equals 16 residues. Trimming removed 10 bases at V and 0 bases at J, with 21 bases between. The DNA for the CDR3 is TGTGCCAATTCCCGTAGGGGAACGGGCTTGAACACTGAAGCTTTCTTT. Translated, it gives CANSRRGTGLNTEAFF.

J is TRBJ2-5 and V is TRBV6-1; a possible D gene is TRBD2 (5 bases). CDR1 and CDR2 from the germline V gene are MNHNS and SASEGT. V was clipped by 6 bases and J by 5 bases, with 10 bases between them. The CDR3 is 12 residues long. DNA of the CDR3: TGTGCCAGCAGGAGAGGCGGGGAGACCCAGTACTTC. It codes for CASRRGGETQYF.

The chain combines TRBV2 with TRBJ2-3; 7 bases match TRBD2. Germline V gives CDR1 SNHLY, CDR2 FYNNEI. This CDR3 is 15 amino acids long. V gave up 4 bases and J gave up 2 bases; unmatched junction bases: 6. CDR3 nucleotide sequence: TGTGCCAGCAGTGTAGGAGCGGGGTCCACAGATACGCAGTATTTT. It translates to CASSVGAGSTDTQYF.

The CDR3 sequence is CAWGKGSPLHF. In nucleotides, the CDR3 is TGTGCCTGGGGGAAGGGGTCACCCCTCCACTTT. The chain combines TRBV30 with TRBJ1-6; D possibly corresponds to TRBD1 (5 bases). This CDR3 is built from 11 residues. CDR1 is GTSNPN and CDR2 is SVGIG in the germline V gene (reference sequence). Trimming shortened V by 5 bases and J by 10 bases, and 9 bases separated the two germline ends.

The chain couples TRBV9 to TRBJ2-2, with D hard to call. Trimming stripped 4 bases from V and 1 base from J, with 17 bases between. This CDR3 has 17 amino acids. CDR1 SGDLS and CDR2 YYNGEE come from the germline V gene. The CDR3 loop is CASSPPLGSGNTGELFF. DNA of the CDR3: TGTGCCAGCAGCCCACCCCTTGGGTCAGGGAACACCGGGGAGCTGTTTTTT. The variable domain in full, completed from reference TRBV9 and TRBJ2-2, reads DSGVTQTPKHLITATGQRVTLRCSPRSGDLSVYWYQQSLDQGLQFLIQYYNGEERAKGNILERFSAQQFPDLHSELNLSSLELGDSALYFCASSPPLGSGNTGELFFGEGSRLTVL.

The gene calls are TRBV5-1 and TRBJ2-3; TRBD1 matches 7 bases. V shed 2 bases and J 5 bases; nucleotides not matched to a gene: 5. In germline, CDR1 is SGHRS, CDR2 YFSETQ. The length of the CDR3 is 14 residues. The CDR3 nucleotides read TGCGCCAGCAGCTTACAGGGGCTGGAAGATACGCAGTATTTT. It translates to CASSLQGLEDTQYF.

V and J are TRBV7-9 and TRBJ2-4; 12 bases fit TRBD1. V was pared by 5 bases and J by 1 base, with 12 bases of the junction left unmatched. CDR1 is SEHNR and CDR2 is FQNEAQ in the germline V gene (reference sequence). CDR3 length: 19 amino acids. CDR3 DNA: TGTGCCAGCAGCCGTGAGGGACAGGGGGCTGTGTTTGCCAAAAACATTCAGTACTTC. It yields the protein CASSREGQGAVFAKNIQYF.

The rearrangement joins TRBV7-8 to TRBJ2-7, with D possibly matching TRBD2 (6 bases). The CDR3 is made up of 17 amino acids. Germline CDR1 SGHVS, CDR2 FQNEAQ. V lost 1 base to trimming and J lost 3 bases, with 19 bases between them. CDR3 bases: TGTGCCAGCAGCTTAGAGGGGCCGGGGGTCAAATTCTACGAGCAGTACTTC. It encodes CASSLEGPGVKFYEQYF. Complete variable domain (other parts from reference TRBV7-8 and TRBJ2-7): GAGVSQSPRYKVAKRGQDVALRCDPISGHVSLFWYQQALGQGPEFLTYFQNEAQLDKSGLPSDRFFAERPEGSVSTLKIQRTQQEDSAVYLCASSLEGPGVKFYEQYFGPGTRLTVT.

J is TRBJ2-1 and V is TRBV20-1; D uncertain. V shed 7 bases and J shed 6 bases, with 10 bases lying between them. The CDR3 is made up of 11 amino acids. The germline CDR1 and CDR2 sequences are DFQATT and SNEGSKA (reference sequence). The DNA for the CDR3 is TGCAGTGTTGACGACTTCAATGAGCAGTTCTTC. It encodes CSVDDFNEQFF.

As for this clone: The identical CDR3 is also encoded by other nucleotide sequences in the sample. The rearrangement joins TRBV7-2 to TRBJ1-1; maybe TRBD1 (5 bases). Trimming cost V 5 bases and J 7 bases, with 8 bases left between them. Germline V gene lookup returns CDR1 SGHTA and CDR2 FQGNSA. CDR3 length equals 11 residues. This CDR3 reads CASSPGGEAFF. CDR3 DNA: TGTGCCAGCAGCCCGGGGGGTGAAGCTTTCTTT. Using reference TRBV7-2 and TRBJ1-1 for the parts outside the CDR3, the full variable domain is GAGVSQSPSNKVTEKGKDVELRCDPISGHTALYWYRQSLGQGLEFLIYFQGNSAPDKSGLPSDRFSAERTGGSVSTLTIQRTQQEDSAVYLCASSPGGEAFFGQGTRLTVV.